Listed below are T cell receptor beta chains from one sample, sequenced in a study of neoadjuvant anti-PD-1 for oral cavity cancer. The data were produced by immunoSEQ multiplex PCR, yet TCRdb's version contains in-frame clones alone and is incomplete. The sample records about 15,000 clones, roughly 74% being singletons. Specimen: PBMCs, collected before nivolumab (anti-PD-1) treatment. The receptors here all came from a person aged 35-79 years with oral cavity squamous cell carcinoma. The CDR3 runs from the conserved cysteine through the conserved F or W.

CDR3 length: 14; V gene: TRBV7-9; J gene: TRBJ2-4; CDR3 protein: CASSSLKEGNIQYF
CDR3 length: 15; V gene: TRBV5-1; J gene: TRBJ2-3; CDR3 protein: CASSLGFGSPDTQYF
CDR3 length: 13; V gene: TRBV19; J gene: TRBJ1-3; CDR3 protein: CASIRCSGNTIYF
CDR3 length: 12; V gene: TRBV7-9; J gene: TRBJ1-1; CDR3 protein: CASSFGDTEAFF
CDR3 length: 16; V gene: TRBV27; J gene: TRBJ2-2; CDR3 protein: CASRLIASGLTGELFF
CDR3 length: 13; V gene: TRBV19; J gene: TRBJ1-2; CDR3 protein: CASSPTGFDGYTF
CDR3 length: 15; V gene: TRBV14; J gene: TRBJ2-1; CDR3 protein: CASSHTRSFYNEQFF
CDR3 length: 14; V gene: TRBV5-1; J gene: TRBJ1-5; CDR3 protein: CASSLQAGNQPQHF
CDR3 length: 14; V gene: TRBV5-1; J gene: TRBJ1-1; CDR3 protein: CASSLTQMNTEAFF
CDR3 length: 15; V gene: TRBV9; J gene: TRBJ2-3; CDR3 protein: CASSSGTSRTDTQYF
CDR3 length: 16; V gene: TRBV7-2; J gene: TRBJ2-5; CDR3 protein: CASSARGGMEQETQYF
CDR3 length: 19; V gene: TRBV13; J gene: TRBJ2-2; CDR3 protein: CASSHLPGLADANTGELFF
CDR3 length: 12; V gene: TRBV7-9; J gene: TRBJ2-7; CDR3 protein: CASSKRGYEQYF
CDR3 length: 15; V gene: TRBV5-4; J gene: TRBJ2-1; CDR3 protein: CASRTGGVIYNEQFF
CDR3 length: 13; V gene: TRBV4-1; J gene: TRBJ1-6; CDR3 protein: CASSQETESPLHF
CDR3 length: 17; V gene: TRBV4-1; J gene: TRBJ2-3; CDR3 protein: CASSQTRAGLSTDTQYF
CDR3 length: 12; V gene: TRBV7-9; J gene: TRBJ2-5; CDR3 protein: CASSRFRETQYF